Given below is one T cell receptor beta chain in context. It lacks a known antigen. No much larger clone exists at a distance of one base, and base qualities are not known. This entry is derived from a study of human T cells and chemical hapten exposure (dated by TCRdb to 2020 to 2023). Turning to the overall study: For sensitization, 2% DPC in acetone was applied to a roughly 2 cm by roughly 2 cm area of upper inner arm skin. Throughout the roughly 23-week study period, patients were also given weekly therapeutic DPC doses on the scalp. Patch tests used Finn chambers with 0.01% DPC on the upper back, scored after 6 days by International Contact Dermatitis Research Group standards. Alopecia areata with under or over 50% scalp involvement, alopecia totalis and alopecia universalis were represented in the patient cohort, which was mostly female. Libraries were pooled for sequencing, and variation in per-sample TCR yields was attributed mainly to small differences in library volumes within the pool. This study followed changes in the peripheral blood TCR repertoire in vivo during primary and secondary sensitization of alopecia patients to the hapten diphenylcyclopropenone (DPC). Blood was sampled from patients pre-sensitization (week 0) and at 2, 6 and about 24 weeks after DPC sensitization. Blood for TCR sequencing was provided by twenty-nine alopecia patients at one to four time points (pre-sensitization, 2, 6 and 24 weeks). Findings and caveats that apply to the study as a whole: Repeated subsampling changed both the strength of the expansion versus patch-test correlation and the threshold at which the correlation became significant. Because every patient had alopecia, a presumed autoimmune disease, the patients' immune response might differ from that of healthy individuals. Expanded TCRs formed significantly more large CDR3 similarity clusters than pre-sensitization or healthy control sets, consistent with antigen-driven responses. A positive correlation was found between the number of PT1 expanded TCRs and patch test score, with significance reached at thresholds 8, 16 and 32 but not 4. The number of TCRs above 1 in 1000 frequency did not change with DPC sensitization; there was no evidence of global repertoire structure alterations.

The time point label, read with the paper, signifies: pre-sensitization, week 0. Reading the label with the study, this specimen's treatment or condition is: therapeutic diphenylcyclopropenone sensitization with weekly scalp DPC. At each patch-test visit, blood was drawn before the patch test was applied. Patients were considered eligible if aged 18 to 70, diagnosed with alopecia and deemed suitable for DPC therapy, and patients were excluded if pregnant. Total RNA was extracted from unfractionated whole blood that had been collected in Tempus Blood RNA tubes. Receptors were amplified or captured by RACE. TCRdb shows the sequencer as NextSeq 500. Library preparation attached unique molecular identifiers to individual cDNA molecules for quantitative, reproducible TCR counting. For every blood RNA sample, sequencing covered both the TCR alpha and TCR beta chains. Regarding the original processing steps: A median of about 87,000 TCRs per sample was observed, with a range of about 23,224 to 700,000. V, J and CDR3 annotation of the TCR reads was performed with the Decombinator software suite. Every sample was subsampled to the same number of TCRs (28,000) for the PS versus PT1 abundance plots. Expanded TCRs were defined as absent before sensitization and observed at least eight times at the 2-week time point. TCRdb reprocessing: public reads trimmed at Q25 with fastp, clones called with MiXCR, in-frame beta chains kept. Records with the same CDR3 protein are collapsed into one entry carrying the most frequent genes and DNA. The V and J calls reflect TCRdb's pipeline rather than the authors' work. This sample comprises 65,000 to 90,000 distinct CDR3 sequences, approximately 15% of them detected only once. The top ten clones comprise about 4.6% of the sample.

The germline V gene specifies KGHDR as CDR1 and SFDVKD as CDR2. Trimming accounts for 0 bases at V and 2 bases at J, while the number of junction bases matched to no gene is 3. The CDR3 holds 16 amino acids from the cysteine to the phenylalanine. The retained sequence is limited to the CDR3, 48 bases, with the frame set at the first base. Recombination joined TRBV24-1 with TRBJ2-5, and 9 junctional nucleotides match TRBD2. The sample was whole blood, taken in connection with sensitization to the hapten diphenylcyclopropenone (DPC). The receptor was derived from a woman in her fifties or sixties with alopecia areata. Some clones in this sample may be carry-over from other donors' samples. CDR3 reads: CATSDLSAGGQETQYF. In nucleotides, the sequence is TGTGCCACCAGTGATTTGTCGGCGGGAGGGCAAGAGACCCAGTACTTC.